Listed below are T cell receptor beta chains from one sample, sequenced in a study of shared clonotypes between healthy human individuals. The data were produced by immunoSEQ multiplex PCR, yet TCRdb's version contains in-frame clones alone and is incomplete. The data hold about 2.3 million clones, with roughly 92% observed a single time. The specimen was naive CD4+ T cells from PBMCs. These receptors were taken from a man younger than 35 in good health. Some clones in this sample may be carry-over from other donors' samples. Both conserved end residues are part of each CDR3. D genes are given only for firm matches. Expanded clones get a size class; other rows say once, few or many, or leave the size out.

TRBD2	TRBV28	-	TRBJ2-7	CASSLSGGRDEQYF	TGTGCCAGCAGTTTATCGGGAGGACGAGACGAGCAGTACTTC
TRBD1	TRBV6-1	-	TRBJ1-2	CASSGAGGGNYGYTF	TGTGCCAGCAGTGGTGCAGGGGGGGGAAACTATGGCTACACCTTC
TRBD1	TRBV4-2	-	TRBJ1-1	CASSPDRARTEAFF	TGTGCCAGCAGCCCGGACAGGGCGAGGACTGAAGCTTTCTTT
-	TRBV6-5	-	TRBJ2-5	CASSQSGTREETQYF	TGTGCCAGCAGTCAGTCCGGGACCCGAGAAGAGACCCAGTACTTC
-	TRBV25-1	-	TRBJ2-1	CASSEYRRKKGGEQFF	TGTGCCAGCAGTGAATATAGACGCAAGAAAGGTGGTGAGCAGTTCTTC
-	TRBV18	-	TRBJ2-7	CASSLSRVEISYEQYF	TGTGCCAGCTCACTATCTAGGGTTGAAATCTCCTACGAGCAGTACTTC
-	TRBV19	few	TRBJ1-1	CASSRTANTEAFF	TGTGCCAGTAGTAGGACAGCCAACACTGAAGCTTTCTTT
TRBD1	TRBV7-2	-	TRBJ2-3	CASSSQGTDTQYF	TGTGCCAGCAGCTCACAGGGGACAGATACGCAGTATTTT
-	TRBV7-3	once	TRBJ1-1	CASSLTGDTEAFF	TGTGCCAGCAGCTTAACCGGGGACACTGAAGCTTTCTTT
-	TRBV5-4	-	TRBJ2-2	CASSTPTQGWGDTGELFF	TGTGCCAGCAGCACACCCACGCAGGGGTGGGGTGACACCGGGGAGCTGTTTTTT
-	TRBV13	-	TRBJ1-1	CASSLGAPNTEAFF	TGTGCCAGCAGCTTGGGGGCTCCGAACACTGAAGCTTTCTTT
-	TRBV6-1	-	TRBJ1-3	CASSEALGNTIYF	TGTGCCAGCAGTGAGGCCCTGGGAAACACCATATATTTT
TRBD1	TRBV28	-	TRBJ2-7	CASRNTGGGYEQYF	TGTGCCAGCAGAAACACAGGGGGCGGGTACGAGCAGTACTTC
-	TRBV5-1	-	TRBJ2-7	CASSLLPGSPYEQYF	TGCGCCAGCAGCCTACTACCCGGGTCCCCTTACGAGCAGTACTTC
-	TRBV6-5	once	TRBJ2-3	CASNKGYLTPDTQYF	TGTGCCAGCAACAAAGGGTACCTTACCCCAGATACGCAGTATTTT